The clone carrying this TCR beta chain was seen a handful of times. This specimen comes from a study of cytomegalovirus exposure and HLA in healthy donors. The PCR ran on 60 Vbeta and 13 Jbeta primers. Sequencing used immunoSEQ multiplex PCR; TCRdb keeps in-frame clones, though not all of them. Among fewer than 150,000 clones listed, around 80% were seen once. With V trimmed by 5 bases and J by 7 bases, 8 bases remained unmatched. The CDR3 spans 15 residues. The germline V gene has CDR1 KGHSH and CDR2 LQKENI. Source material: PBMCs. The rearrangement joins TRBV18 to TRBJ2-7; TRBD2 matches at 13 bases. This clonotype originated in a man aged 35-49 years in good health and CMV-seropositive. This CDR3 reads CASSSGLAGAGEQYF. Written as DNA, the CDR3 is TGTGCCAGCTCATCCGGACTAGCGGGAGCGGGGGAGCAGTACTTC.